Following are 19 T cell receptor beta chains from one sample sequenced in a study of blood T cell repertoires in COVID-19. Assay used: immunoSEQ multiplex PCR; TCRdb lists only in-frame clones, some missing. The sample holds under 250,000 clones; around 82% are singletons and the top ten take about an eighth. The sequenced sample consisted of peripheral blood. These receptor sequences come from a woman aged 40 to 49 with acute or convalescent COVID-19.

Here the CDR3 DNA reads TGTGCCAGCAGTAACCCGGGTCAGCCCCAGCATTTT. Encoded protein: CASSNPGQPQHF. This chain connects TRBV7-2 to TRBJ1-5; D unclear. Looked up from germline, CDR1 is SGHTA and CDR2 is FQGNSA. With 6 bases removed from V and 6 bases from J, the gap between germline ends came to 9 bases. The CDR3 is made up of 12 amino acids.

The V call is TRBV2, the J call TRBJ2-1; 12 nucleotides agree with TRBD1. Germline CDR1 is SNHLY and CDR2 is FYNNEI. The CDR3 consists of 15 residues. With V trimmed by 10 bases and J by 6 bases, 10 bases remained unmatched. CDR3 in amino acids: CATAMGQGAGNEQFF. CDR3 nucleotide sequence: TGTGCCACCGCCATGGGACAGGGGGCAGGCAATGAGCAGTTCTTC.

This clone appeared a single time. V gene TRBV5-1 combines with J gene TRBJ2-6; the match to TRBD1 covers 9 bases. Germline trimming cut 4 bases from V and 4 bases from J; bases unmatched to any gene: 9. The germline V gene encodes CDR1 SGHRS and CDR2 YFSETQ. This CDR3 has 17 residues. The CDR3 nucleotides read TGCGCCAGCAGCCATCTACAGGGGGCTTCCGGGGCCAACGTCCTGACTTTC. Its translation: CASSHLQGASGANVLTF.

The chain carries TRBV7-2 and TRBJ2-1, with D maybe TRBD2 (7 bases). The CDR3 runs 14 residues. The V gene lost 5 bases and the J gene lost 15 bases, with 23 bases spanning the gap. Per the germline V gene, CDR1 is SGHTA and CDR2 is FQGNSA. CDR3: CASSPRRGGAEVFF. DNA of the CDR3: TGTGCCAGCAGCCCTAGGAGAGGGGGGGCCGAGGTGTTCTTC.

CDR3 region: CASSIVGGLLHLADTQYF. Written as DNA, the CDR3 is TGTGCCAGTAGTATAGTGGGGGGACTTCTACATCTCGCAGATACGCAGTATTTT. J is TRBJ2-3 and V is TRBV19; weak D call: TRBD2 (6 bases). Germline V lookup: CDR1 LNHDA, CDR2 SQIVND (reference sequence). V lost 1 base and J lost 4, with 21 bases in between. CDR3 size: 18 residues.

This chain connects TRBV11-3 to TRBJ1-1; D not resolved. This CDR3 contains 13 residues. V was clipped by 7 bases and J by 5 bases, with 14 bases between them. The germline V gene has CDR1 SGHNT and CDR2 YENEEA. The CDR3 DNA is TGTGCCAGCATCGGCAGGCAAGAAACTGAAGCTTTCTTT. It is translated as CASIGRQETEAFF.

This rearrangement joins TRBV4-3 to TRBJ2-7; D call uncertain. V was pared by 3 bases and J by 7 bases, with 13 bases between. CDR1 and CDR2 (germline): LGHNA, YSLEER. The CDR3 length is 13 residues. The CDR3 here is CASSQSVGGEQYF. The CDR3 DNA reads TGCGCCAGCAGCCAGAGCGTAGGCGGAGAGCAGTACTTC.

V usage is TRBV27 and J usage is TRBJ2-7; TRBD1 agrees at 10 bases. V trimming: 4 bases; J trimming: 7 bases; junction bases outside the gene matches: 13. From germline, CDR1 is MNHEY and CDR2 SMNVEV (reference sequence). This CDR3 spans 16 amino acids. CDR3 in amino acids: CASSSLTGGPSAEQYF. The CDR3 DNA is TGTGCCAGCAGTTCATTGACAGGGGGCCCATCCGCTGAGCAGTACTTC.

A remark on this clone: Other DNA sequences in the same sample also yield this CDR3. The chain combines TRBV5-1 with TRBJ2-3; 7 bases are shared with TRBD2. V shed 0 bases, J shed 5 bases, and the junction held 3 bases outside the gene matches. Germline CDR1 reads SGHRS; CDR2 reads YFSETQ. This CDR3 region has 14 residues. CDR3 in amino acids: CASSLGREGDTQYF. The CDR3 region has the DNA TGCGCCAGCAGCTTGGGAAGGGAGGGAGATACGCAGTATTTT.

The chain joins TRBV7-2 to TRBJ2-7; 9 bases are shared with TRBD1. This CDR3 is 18 amino acids long. From germline, CDR1 is SGHTA and CDR2 FQGNSA. V lost 7 bases to trimming and J lost 2 bases; unmatched junction nucleotides: 18. CDR3 region: CASTQDRTGGRKTYEQYF. The CDR3 bases are TGTGCCAGCACCCAGGACAGAACAGGGGGCCGAAAAACCTACGAGCAGTACTTC.

V and J are TRBV5-1 and TRBJ2-7; D remains unclear. With 3 bases removed from V and 6 bases from J, the gap between germline ends came to 7 bases. Germline CDR1 and CDR2: SGHRS and YFSETQ. The CDR3 sequence is 11 residues long. The CDR3: CASSSGPEQYF. In DNA, the CDR3 is TGCGCCAGCAGCTCAGGCCCCGAGCAGTACTTC.

The chain combines TRBV5-1 with TRBJ2-6; TRBD1 aligns across 7 bases. CDR3 size: 19 residues. Per the germline V gene, CDR1 is SGHRS and CDR2 is YFSETQ. The ends lost 6 bases at V and 0 bases at J; junction bases unmatched: 15. CDR3 DNA sequence: TGCGCCAGCACCTCTCCAGACAGGGAAATCCCCTCTGGGGCCAACGTCCTGACTTTC. Its translation: CASTSPDREIPSGANVLTF.

This sequence joins TRBV18 and TRBJ1-1, with D perhaps matching TRBD1 (5 bases). Germline lookup yields CDR1 KGHSH and CDR2 LQKENI. V was shortened by 5 bases and J by 8 bases, with 12 bases between the two germline ends. The CDR3 consists of 12 residues. The chain's CDR3 is CASSSTRQEAFF. The CDR3 bases are TGTGCCAGCTCATCGACCCGACAGGAAGCTTTCTTT.

This sequence joins TRBV9 and TRBJ1-2; D perhaps matches TRBD1 (6 bases). Deletions cut 3 bases from V and 3 bases from J, with 18 bases between. This CDR3 spans 16 amino acids. Germline assignment: CDR1 SGDLS and CDR2 YYNGEE. The CDR3 here is CASSGKIPGQYYGYTF. For the CDR3, the DNA is TGTGCCAGCAGCGGAAAGATACCAGGACAGTACTATGGCTACACCTTC.

The rearrangement links TRBV21-1 to TRBJ2-7; the table's TRBD1 call for D was not verified on the DNA. TRBV21-1 is tagged as a pseudogene. CDR3 size: 14 residues. CDR3 region: CASSKEELGQGIYF. DNA of the CDR3: TGTGCCAGCAGCAAAGAGGAACTTGGACAGGGGATCTACTTC.

Here the CDR3 reads CASSVGVSGVGEAFF. CDR3 nucleotide sequence: TGTGCCAGCAGCGTAGGAGTCTCGGGGGTGGGTGAAGCTTTCTTT. This chain links TRBV9 with TRBJ1-1, with D tentatively TRBD1 (5 bases). The germline V gene encodes CDR1 SGDLS and CDR2 YYNGEE. The CDR3 totals 15 residues. V lost 0 bases and J lost 7, with 16 bases in between.

V usage is TRBV11-2 and J usage is TRBJ1-1, with D hard to call. CDR1 is SGHAT and CDR2 is FQNNGV in the germline V gene. This CDR3 has 14 residues. V was cut by 2 bases and J by 8 bases, with 15 bases left in between. The CDR3 here is CASSLLTQFTEAFF. DNA of the CDR3: TGTGCCAGCAGCTTATTAACGCAGTTCACCGAAGCTTTCTTT. Full variable domain (outside the CDR3, taken from reference TRBV11-2 and TRBJ1-1): EAGVAQSPRYKIIEKRQSVAFWCNPISGHATLYWYQQILGQGPKLLIQFQNNGVVDDSQLPKDRFSAERLKGVDSTLKIQPAKLEDSAVYLCASSLLTQFTEAFFGQGTRLTVV.

The V call is TRBV30, the J call TRBJ1-6, with TRBD1 matching 8 bases. This CDR3 contains 18 residues. CDR1 is GTSNPN, CDR2 SVGIG, per germline (reference sequence). The V gene end was trimmed by 2 bases and the J gene end by 7 bases; junction bases not matched to a gene: 16. CDR3 region: CAWSRDRSLRIVNSPLHF. The CDR3 DNA sequence: TGTGCCTGGAGTCGGGACAGGTCCTTAAGGATAGTAAATTCACCCCTCCACTTT. Complete variable domain (other parts from reference TRBV30 and TRBJ1-6): SQTIHQWPATLVQPVGSPLSLECTVEGTSNPNLYWYRQAAGRGLQLLFYSVGIGQISSEVPQNLSASRPQDRQFILSSKKLLLSDSGFYLCAWSRDRSLRIVNSPLHFGNGTRLTVT.

V gene TRBV29-1 combines with J gene TRBJ2-3; 7 bases line up with TRBD2. The germline gives CDR1 SQVTM, CDR2 ANQGSEA. After removal of 8 bases from V and 5 bases from J, the junction contained 7 bases not matched to a gene. The CDR3 has 12 amino acids. The CDR3 DNA is TGCAGCTTTTCGGTAGCGGGAGATACGCAGTATTTT. It encodes CSFSVAGDTQYF.